These T cell receptor beta chains were read from a single sample in a study of cytomegalovirus exposure and HLA in healthy donors. Method: immunoSEQ multiplex PCR; TCRdb's copy keeps in-frame clones and lacks some. The sample yields approximately 170,000 clones, approximately 80% seen once. Sequencing was performed on PBMCs. The receptors were sampled from a woman younger than 35 in good health and CMV-seronegative. CDR3s include the opening cysteine and the closing phenylalanine or tryptophan. The D gene is left open where the match is weak. Not all rows give a size; the values are once, few, many and, for expanded clones, a class.

J | D | V | size | CDR3 | DNA
TRBJ1-1 | - | TRBV23-1 | - | CASSTGTHDTEAFF | TGCGCCAGCAGTACCGGGACACATGACACTGAAGCTTTCTTT
TRBJ1-2 | - | TRBV28 | - | CASSPRVGPGYTF | TGTGCCAGCAGCCCACGAGTGGGGCCCGGCTACACCTTC
TRBJ2-5 | TRBD2 | TRBV27 | - | CASSLSGGLQETQYF | TGTGCCAGCAGTTTAAGCGGGGGGCTCCAAGAGACCCAGTACTTC
TRBJ2-7 | - | TRBV7-9 | - | CASSETGRGQYF | TGTGCCAGCAGCGAGACAGGTCGCGGGCAGTACTTC
TRBJ2-3 | - | TRBV6-1 | - | CASSGIQGSTDTQYF | TGTGCCAGCAGTGGGATCCAGGGGAGCACAGATACGCAGTATTTT
TRBJ1-2 | TRBD1 | TRBV5-8 | once | CASSLDPTGAGYTF | TGTGCCAGCAGCTTGGACCCGACAGGGGCTGGCTACACCTTC
TRBJ2-7 | - | TRBV11-2 | - | CASSPGREPSYEQYF | TGTGCCAGCAGCCCAGGCCGGGAGCCCTCCTACGAGCAGTACTTC
TRBJ2-6 | - | TRBV7-3 | - | CASSPVGTGANVLTF | TGTGCCAGCAGCCCGGTCGGGACTGGGGCCAACGTCCTGACTTTC
TRBJ2-5 | TRBD2 | TRBV6-4 | few | CASKTLAGVETQYF | TGTGCCAGCAAAACATTAGCGGGAGTAGAGACCCAGTACTTC
TRBJ2-3 | TRBD2 | TRBV19 | - | CASSSGTSGRVDTQYF | TGTGCCAGTAGTTCCGGGACTAGCGGGAGGGTGGATACGCAGTATTTT
TRBJ2-1 | - | TRBV21-1 | few | CASRGGGQAYNEQFF | TGTGCCAGCAGAGGGGGGGGACAGGCTTACAATGAGCAGTTCTTC
TRBJ2-5 | TRBD1 | TRBV7-7 | - | CASSLGGQSQETQYF | TGTGCTAGCAGCTTAGGGGGACAGAGTCAAGAGACCCAGTACTTC
TRBJ2-1 | - | TRBV20-1 | - | CSASRAAEQFF | TGCAGTGCTAGCCGCGCTGCCGAGCAGTTCTTC
TRBJ2-7 | - | TRBV5-6 | - | CASSLPLGEQYF | TGTGCCAGCAGCTTGCCACTTGGCGAGCAGTACTTC
TRBJ2-2 | TRBD1 | TRBV7-9 | - | CASSYTGGRTGELFF | TGTGCCAGCAGCTATACAGGGGGTAGGACCGGGGAGCTGTTTTTT
TRBJ2-1 | TRBD2 | TRBV27 | few | CASSFSSSGSNEQFF | TGTGCCAGCAGTTTTTCGTCTAGCGGGAGCAATGAGCAGTTCTTC
TRBJ2-3 | TRBD2 | TRBV7-9 | - | CASSPSGTSGYRDTQYF | TGTGCCAGCAGCCCCTCCGGGACTAGCGGGTATAGAGATACGCAGTATTTT